Following are 31 T cell receptor beta chains from one sample sequenced in a study of cytomegalovirus exposure and HLA in healthy donors. The primer mix had 60 Vbeta and 13 Jbeta primers. Assay: immunoSEQ multiplex PCR; the TCRdb copy retains only in-frame clones and omits some. In the table there are a few hundred thousand clones, approximately 80% of which are singletons. Sequences were obtained from PBMCs. The receptors shown here come from a girl aged 2 to 9 in good health and CMV-seronegative.

CDR3 bases: TGTGCCAGCAGCCATAATCTCTGGACAGGGAGGGACGAGCAGTACTTC. Amino acid sequence: CASSHNLWTGRDEQYF. The J gene is TRBJ2-7, the V gene TRBV7-9, with a possible D match to TRBD1 (8 bases). The CDR3 totals 16 residues. V lost 5 bases and J lost 5, with 22 bases in between. CDR1 SEHNR and CDR2 FQNEAQ come from the germline V gene (reference sequence).

V gene TRBV18 combines with J gene TRBJ1-1, with D maybe TRBD1 (5 bases). Trimming removed 2 bases from V and 0 bases from J, with 13 bases in between. The CDR3 totals 16 residues. CDR1 and CDR2 from the germline V gene are KGHSH and LQKENI. CDR3 protein: CASSPNGGNMNTEAFF. CDR3 DNA: TGTGCCAGCTCACCAAACGGGGGAAACATGAACACTGAAGCTTTCTTT.

The V gene is TRBV7-8, the J gene TRBJ2-1; D is possibly TRBD1 (8 bases). Germline-derived CDR1 and CDR2 are SGHVS and FQNEAQ. This CDR3 comprises 15 residues. Trimming shortened V by 5 bases and J by 8 bases, and 19 bases separated the two germline ends. CDR3 protein: CASSPRTGRGYEQFF. The CDR3 nucleotides are TGTGCCAGCAGCCCTCGGACAGGGAGGGGGTATGAGCAGTTCTTC.

This CDR3 reads CASSLGFRAETQYF. The CDR3 DNA reads TGTGCCAGCAGCTTAGGCTTTCGCGCGGAGACCCAGTACTTC. This chain links TRBV7-9 with TRBJ2-5, with D uncertain. Germline CDR1 SEHNR, CDR2 FQNEAQ (reference sequence). The V end lost 1 base, the J end lost 5 bases, and 11 bases lay between the germline ends. The CDR3 has 14 residues.

V usage is TRBV5-1 and J usage is TRBJ1-1; 9 bases line up with TRBD1. This CDR3 region has 15 residues. Germline V gene lookup returns CDR1 SGHRS and CDR2 YFSETQ. V gave up 3 bases and J gave up 2 bases; unmatched junction bases: 5. CDR3 in DNA: TGCGCCAGCAGCTGGAGACAGGGGGAAAACACTGAAGCTTTCTTT. The encoded protein is CASSWRQGENTEAFF.

The gene calls are TRBV5-1 and TRBJ2-1; 7 bases are a match to TRBD2. The CDR3 sequence is 15 residues long. CDR1 is SGHRS, CDR2 YFSETQ, per germline. V lost 0 bases and J lost 4; bases outside the gene matches: 4. This CDR3 reads CASSLGDYQYNEQFF. The CDR3 region has the DNA TGCGCCAGCAGCTTGGGGGACTACCAATACAATGAGCAGTTCTTC.

The V call is TRBV7-9, the J call TRBJ2-5, with TRBD2 matching over 8 bases. Germline-derived CDR1 and CDR2 are SEHNR and FQNEAQ (reference sequence). CDR3 length equals 16 residues. With V trimmed by 5 bases and J by 2 bases, 10 bases remained unmatched. CDR3 in DNA: TGTGCCAGCAGCCCCCAGAGCGGGGGCCGTCAAGAGACCCAGTACTTC. Translated: CASSPQSGGRQETQYF.

This chain links TRBV4-1 with TRBJ1-1; a weak D match, TRBD1 (6 bases). There are 13 residues in the CDR3. Trimming took 4 bases from V and 0 from J, leaving 6 bases between them. Per the germline V gene, CDR1 is MGHRA and CDR2 is YSYEKL. CDR3 loop: CASSRTVNTEAFF. CDR3 sequence (DNA): TGCGCCAGCAGCCGGACAGTGAACACTGAAGCTTTCTTT.

About this clone itself: This sample also contains other DNA sequences that code for the same CDR3. The chain employs TRBV19 and TRBJ2-7; the D gene is possibly TRBD2 (5 bases). Trimming took 1 base from V and 6 from J, leaving 10 bases between them. This CDR3 has 13 amino acids. CDR1 is LNHDA and CDR2 is SQIVND in the germline V gene (reference sequence). CDR3: CASSIAGLGEQYF. The CDR3 nucleotides read TGTGCCAGTAGTATAGCGGGATTGGGCGAGCAGTACTTC.

The CDR3 loop reads CASSAIGWETEAFF. CDR3 sequence (DNA): TGTGCCAGCAGCGCTATAGGATGGGAGACTGAAGCTTTCTTT. This chain uses TRBV9 with TRBJ1-1; no firm D call. V was trimmed by 3 bases and J by 5 bases, leaving 14 bases between them. Per germline, CDR1 SGDLS and CDR2 YYNGEE. CDR3 length equals 14 residues.

This rearrangement joins TRBV28 to TRBJ2-2; 11 bases line up with TRBD2. With V trimmed by 2 bases and J by 3 bases, 2 bases remained unmatched. The CDR3 runs to 16 residues. Germline V lookup: CDR1 MDHEN, CDR2 SYDVKM. CDR3 loop: CASSLPGLADTGELFF. CDR3 DNA sequence: TGTGCCAGCAGTTTACCGGGACTAGCGGACACCGGGGAGCTGTTTTTT.

The gene calls are TRBV4-1 and TRBJ1-1, with D maybe TRBD1 (6 bases). The CDR3 consists of 18 residues. Trimming took 4 bases from V and 4 from J, leaving 25 bases between them. Germline V gives CDR1 MGHRA, CDR2 YSYEKL. The CDR3 here is CASSRNPIGGFFGTEAFF. The CDR3 coding sequence is TGCGCCAGCAGCCGCAACCCGATAGGGGGTTTTTTTGGCACTGAAGCTTTCTTT.

The chain carries TRBV19 and TRBJ1-5; the D gene is possibly TRBD1 (5 bases). CDR1 is LNHDA, CDR2 SQIVND, per germline (reference sequence). The CDR3 consists of 15 residues. The germline V and J ends were trimmed by 2 bases and 2 bases, with 10 bases remaining between them. The chain's CDR3 is CASSIQGYGNQPQHF. CDR3 coding DNA: TGTGCCAGTAGTATACAGGGCTACGGCAATCAGCCCCAGCATTTT.

The chain links TRBV5-1 to TRBJ2-6; 8 bases map to TRBD2. With V trimmed by 0 bases and J by 0 bases, 11 bases remained unmatched. The CDR3 length is 20 residues. Germline CDR1 SGHRS, CDR2 YFSETQ. The CDR3 sequence: CASSLGGLAGFSSGANVLTF. The CDR3 DNA follows: TGCGCCAGCAGCTTGGGGGGTTTAGCGGGATTCTCCTCTGGGGCCAACGTCCTGACTTTC. The full variable domain, its missing parts supplied by reference TRBV5-1 and TRBJ2-6, is KAGVTQTPRYLIKTRGQQVTLSCSPISGHRSVSWYQQTPGQGLQFLFEYFSETQRNKGNFPGRFSGRQFSNSRSEMNVSTLELGDSALYLCASSLGGLAGFSSGANVLTFGAGSRLTVL.

The chain joins TRBV5-1 to TRBJ2-7; 11 bases match TRBD1. Germline CDR1 SGHRS, CDR2 YFSETQ. The trim removed 0 bases at V and 6 bases at J, leaving 8 bases unmatched. The CDR3 length is 16 residues. CDR3 nucleotide sequence: TGCGCCAGCAGCTTGGAGGTGGGACAGGGGGGCGGCGAGCAGTACTTC. Amino acids: CASSLEVGQGGGEQYF. Using reference TRBV5-1 and TRBJ2-7 for the parts outside the CDR3, the full variable domain is KAGVTQTPRYLIKTRGQQVTLSCSPISGHRSVSWYQQTPGQGLQFLFEYFSETQRNKGNFPGRFSGRQFSNSRSEMNVSTLELGDSALYLCASSLEVGQGGGEQYFGPGTRLTVT.

V and J are TRBV7-9 and TRBJ2-7, with 8 bases identical to TRBD1. CDR3 length: 12 amino acids. The V gene end was trimmed by 5 bases and the J gene end by 8 bases; junction bases not matched to a gene: 5. The germline V gene encodes CDR1 SEHNR and CDR2 FQNEAQ (reference sequence). CDR3 residues: CASSPDREQQYF. The DNA of the CDR3 is TGTGCCAGCAGCCCGGACAGGGAGCAGCAGTACTTC.

This chain uses TRBV2 with TRBJ2-1; 11 bases map to TRBD2. The CDR3 covers 15 residues. V was clipped by 4 bases and J by 5 bases; unmatched bases: 4. CDR1 and CDR2 (germline): SNHLY, FYNNEI. CDR3 DNA: TGTGCCAGCAGTGTTAGCGGGGGGGCCAACAATGAGCAGTTCTTC. Residues: CASSVSGGANNEQFF.

The genes are TRBV11-2 and TRBJ1-2; the match to TRBD1 covers 7 bases. Trimming took 5 bases from V and 8 from J; bases not matched to a gene: 20. The germline V gene has CDR1 SGHAT and CDR2 FQNNGV. This CDR3 contains 17 residues. Written as DNA, the CDR3 is TGTGCCAGCAGCCATTACAGGGGCAGGTTTCCGTTGATAGGCTACACCTTC. Translation: CASSHYRGRFPLIGYTF.

This clone was counted only a few times. The chain links TRBV2 to TRBJ2-5, with 8 bases matching TRBD2. Gene TRBJ2-7 matches the end of the DNA better, so the J call may be wrong. Germline CDR1 reads SNHLY; CDR2 reads FYNNEI. This CDR3 region has 15 residues. CDR3 residues: CASSTPGGLLGEQYF. As DNA, the CDR3 is TGTGCCAGCAGTACCCCGGGGGGGCTTCTTGGCGAGCAGTACTTC.

This clone was seen more than once but under ten times. This sequence joins TRBV2 and TRBJ2-7; D not resolved. This CDR3 contains 11 residues. Germline CDR1 and CDR2: SNHLY and FYNNEI. V lost 6 bases to trimming and J lost 4 bases, with 7 bases between them. CDR3 residues: CASRHGYEQYF. Here the CDR3 DNA reads TGTGCCAGCAGACATGGTTACGAGCAGTACTTC.

The chain couples TRBV6-5 to TRBJ2-7, with D perhaps matching TRBD2 (6 bases). The CDR3 covers 13 residues. V was trimmed by 6 bases and J by 3 bases, leaving 12 bases between them. CDR1 is MNHEY and CDR2 is SVGAGI in the germline V gene. CDR3 loop: CASSRGKYYEQYF. For the CDR3, the DNA is TGTGCCAGCAGCCGCGGGAAATACTACGAGCAGTACTTC.

V and J are TRBV6-1 and TRBJ2-3; 10 nucleotides line up with TRBD1. J was trimmed by 2 bases and V by 4 bases; bases with no gene match: 9. Germline CDR1 reads MNHNS; CDR2 reads SASEGT. The CDR3 contains 17 residues. CDR3 in DNA: TGTGCCAGCAGTGCCCGGGACAGGGGTTTATCCACAGATACGCAGTATTTT. Translation: CASSARDRGLSTDTQYF.

The gene calls are TRBV28 and TRBJ2-2; 8 bases map to TRBD1. The V gene's germline CDR1 is MDHEN and CDR2 SYDVKM. The length of the CDR3 is 15 residues. Germline trimming cut 3 bases from V and 7 bases from J; bases unmatched to any gene: 7. The CDR3 sequence: CASSFGQGYFGELFF. Written as DNA, the CDR3 is TGTGCCAGCAGTTTCGGACAGGGATATTTCGGGGAGCTGTTTTTT. The variable domain in full, with the rest retrieved from reference TRBV28 and TRBJ2-2, is DVKVTQSSRYLVKRTGEKVFLECVQDMDHENMFWYRQDPGLGLRLIYFSYDVKMKEKGDIPEGYSVSREKKERFSLILESASTNQTSMYLCASSFGQGYFGELFFGEGSRLTVL.

The V gene is TRBV18, the J gene TRBJ2-5, with D possibly matching TRBD2 (5 bases). Germline CDR1 is KGHSH and CDR2 is LQKENI. Trimming pared 2 bases from V and 3 bases from J, leaving 10 bases between. The CDR3 is 14 amino acids. CDR3 DNA sequence: TGTGCCAGCTCACCAAGAGACGGGAAAGAGACCCAGTACTTC. Its translation is CASSPRDGKETQYF.

The rearrangement uses TRBV11-2 and TRBJ1-1; TRBD1 agrees at 11 bases. Germline values: CDR1 SGHAT, CDR2 FQNNGV. V was clipped by 2 bases and J by 10 bases; unmatched bases: 12. The CDR3 is made up of 16 amino acids. The CDR3: CASSLYFGTGGLRAFF. DNA of the CDR3: TGTGCCAGCAGCTTATACTTCGGGACAGGGGGTTTGCGAGCTTTCTTT. The full variable domain, with the rest looked up from reference TRBV11-2 and TRBJ1-1, is EAGVAQSPRYKIIEKRQSVAFWCNPISGHATLYWYQQILGQGPKLLIQFQNNGVVDDSQLPKDRFSAERLKGVDSTLKIQPAKLEDSAVYLCASSLYFGTGGLRAFFGQGTRLTVV.

This chain links TRBV7-2 with TRBJ1-5; no clear D gene. The V end was cut by 3 bases, the J end by 4 bases, with 4 bases between. CDR1 SGHTA and CDR2 FQGNSA come from the germline V gene. The CDR3 is 12 residues long. CDR3 in DNA: TGTGCCAGCAGCTTGTCAAATCAGCCCCAGCATTTT. This encodes CASSLSNQPQHF.

The chain joins TRBV19 to TRBJ1-5; unclear D gene. The CDR3 spans 14 residues. V was clipped by 1 base and J by 5 bases, with 9 bases between them. The germline V gene encodes CDR1 LNHDA and CDR2 SQIVND (reference sequence). Here the CDR3 DNA reads TGTGCCAGTAGTATAGTGGGCTGGGATCAGCCCCAGCATTTT. It yields the protein CASSIVGWDQPQHF.

The gene calls are TRBV9 and TRBJ1-1; TRBD1 agrees at 7 bases. J lost 0 bases, V lost 0 bases, and 5 bases had no gene match. CDR1 and CDR2 from the germline V gene are SGDLS and YYNGEE. This CDR3 comprises 16 residues. DNA for the CDR3: TGTGCCAGCAGCGTAGGGAGGGGGCAGGTGAACACTGAAGCTTTCTTT. This encodes CASSVGRGQVNTEAFF.

The V gene is TRBV4-1, the J gene TRBJ1-1; 11 bases agree with TRBD1. The CDR3 consists of 14 residues. Germline V gene sequence: CDR1 MGHRA, CDR2 YSYEKL. The junction had 0 bases not matched to a gene; V was cut back by 3 bases and J by 3 bases. The CDR3, as DNA: TGCGCCAGCAGCCAGGGACAGGGGGACACTGAAGCTTTCTTT. Translation gives CASSQGQGDTEAFF.

The J gene is TRBJ2-3, the V gene TRBV30, with TRBD1 matching over 7 bases. The CDR3 runs 14 residues. Germline loops: CDR1 GTSNPN, CDR2 SVGIG (reference sequence). J was trimmed by 3 bases and V by 3 bases; bases with no gene match: 6. As DNA, the CDR3 is TGTGCCTGGAGAGATCCGGGACAGACAGATACGCAGTATTTT. Residues: CAWRDPGQTDTQYF.

The CDR3 loop reads CAISEGVLGGTEAFF. CDR3 coding DNA: TGTGCCATCAGTGAAGGGGTATTAGGGGGCACTGAAGCTTTCTTT. This chain connects TRBV10-3 to TRBJ1-1; possibly TRBD1 for D (6 bases). The CDR3 totals 15 residues. The V gene lost 3 bases and the J gene lost 4 bases, with 15 bases spanning the gap. Germline-derived CDR1 and CDR2 are ENHRY and SYGVKD.